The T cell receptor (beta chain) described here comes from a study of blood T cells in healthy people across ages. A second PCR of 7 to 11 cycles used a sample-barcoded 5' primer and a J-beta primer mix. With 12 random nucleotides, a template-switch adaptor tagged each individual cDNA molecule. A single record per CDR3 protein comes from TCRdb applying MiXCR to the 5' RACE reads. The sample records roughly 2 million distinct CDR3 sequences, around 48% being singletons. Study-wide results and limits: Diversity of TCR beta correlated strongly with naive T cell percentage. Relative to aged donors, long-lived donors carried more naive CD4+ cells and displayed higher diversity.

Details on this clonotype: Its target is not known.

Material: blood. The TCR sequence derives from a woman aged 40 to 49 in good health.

This chain's CDR3 is CSARTQGLFYGYTF. CDR3 bases: TGCAGTGCTAGAACGCAGGGCCTATTCTATGGCTACACCTTC. The chain is built from TRBV20-1 and TRBJ1-2, with D tentatively TRBD1 (5 bases). This CDR3 is 14 amino acids long. Germline V lookup: CDR1 DFQATT, CDR2 SNEGSKA (reference sequence). Deletions cut 2 bases from V and 4 bases from J, with 14 bases between.